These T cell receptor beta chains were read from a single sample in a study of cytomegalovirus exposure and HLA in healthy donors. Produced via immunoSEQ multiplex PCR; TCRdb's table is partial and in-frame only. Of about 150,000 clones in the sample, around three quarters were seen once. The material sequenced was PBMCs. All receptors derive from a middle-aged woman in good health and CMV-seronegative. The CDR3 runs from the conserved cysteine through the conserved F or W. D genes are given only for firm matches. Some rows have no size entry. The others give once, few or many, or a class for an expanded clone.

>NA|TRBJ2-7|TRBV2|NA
CASSDRGGYEQYF
TGTGCCAGCAGTGACAGGGGTGGGTACGAGCAGTACTTC
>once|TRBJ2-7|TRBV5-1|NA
CASSLQDTYEQYF
TGCGCCAGCAGCTTACAGGATACCTACGAGCAGTACTTC
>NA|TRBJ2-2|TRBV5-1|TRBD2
CASSAGTTNTGELFF
TGCGCCAGCAGCGCCGGGACTACGAACACCGGGGAGCTGTTTTTT
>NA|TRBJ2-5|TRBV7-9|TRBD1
CASSLTGTGTWETQYF
TGTGCCAGCAGCCTGACCGGGACAGGGACATGGGAGACCCAGTACTTC
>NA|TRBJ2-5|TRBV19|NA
CASSINRRETQYF
TGTGCCAGTAGTATTAACCGGCGGGAGACCCAGTACTTC
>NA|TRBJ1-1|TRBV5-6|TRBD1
CASSLLGQGSEAFF
TGTGCCAGCAGCTTACTGGGACAGGGGAGTGAAGCTTTCTTT
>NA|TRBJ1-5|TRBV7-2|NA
CASSLRQGPNQPQHF
TGTGCCAGCAGCTTACGTCAGGGCCCGAATCAGCCCCAGCATTTT
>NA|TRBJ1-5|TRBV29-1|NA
CSVGADNQPQHF
TGCAGCGTTGGGGCAGACAATCAGCCCCAGCATTTT
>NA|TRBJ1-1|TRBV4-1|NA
CASSQVKRGGTEAFF
TGCGCCAGCAGCCAAGTCAAAAGGGGAGGCACTGAAGCTTTCTTT
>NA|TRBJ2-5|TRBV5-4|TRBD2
CASSLLGAGEGKETQYF
TGTGCCAGCAGCTTGTTGGGAGCGGGAGAAGGGAAAGAGACCCAGTACTTC
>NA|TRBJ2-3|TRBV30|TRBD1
CAWSYGQAADTQYF
TGTGCCTGGAGCTACGGACAGGCGGCAGATACGCAGTATTTT
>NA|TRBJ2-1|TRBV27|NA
CAAGRTSYNEQFF
TGTGCCGCGGGGCGGACCTCCTACAATGAGCAGTTCTTC
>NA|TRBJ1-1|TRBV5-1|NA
CASSFGGRGTEAFF
TGCGCCAGCAGCTTCGGGGGGCGCGGTACTGAAGCTTTCTTT
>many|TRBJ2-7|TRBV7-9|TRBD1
CASSQTGDEQYF
TGTGCCAGCAGCCAAACAGGGGACGAGCAGTACTTC
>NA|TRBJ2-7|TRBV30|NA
CAWNRDSGSYEQYF
TGTGCCTGGAACAGGGATAGTGGCTCCTACGAGCAGTACTTC
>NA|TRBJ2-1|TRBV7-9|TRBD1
CASSYSSGQGLPTNNEQFF
TGTGCCAGCAGCTATTCCTCAGGACAGGGGCTCCCTACTAACAATGAGCAGTTCTTC
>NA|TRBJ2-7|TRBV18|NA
CASSPEKFYEQYF
TGTGCCAGCTCACCAGAGAAGTTCTACGAGCAGTACTTC
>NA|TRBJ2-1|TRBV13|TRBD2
CASSLGRGLAGDSFLYNEQFF
TGTGCCAGCAGCTTAGGCCGGGGACTAGCGGGGGACTCCTTCCTTTACAATGAGCAGTTCTTC
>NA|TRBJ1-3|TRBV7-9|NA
CASSFSPPGGDTIYF
TGTGCCAGCAGCTTTTCCCCCCCCGGGGGAGACACCATATATTTT
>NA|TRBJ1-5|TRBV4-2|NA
CASSQDEGSNQPQHF
TGTGCCAGCAGCCAAGATGAGGGTAGCAATCAGCCCCAGCATTTT
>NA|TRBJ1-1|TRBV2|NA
CASSVGEKNTEAFF
TGTGCCAGCAGTGTTGGGGAGAAGAACACTGAAGCTTTCTTT
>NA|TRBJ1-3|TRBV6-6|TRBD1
CASRDTGEADTIYF
TGTGCCAGCAGGGATACAGGGGAAGCAGACACCATATATTTT
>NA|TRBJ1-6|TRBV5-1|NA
CASSLRETRNSPLHF
TGCGCCAGCAGCTTGCGGGAAACTAGGAATTCACCCCTCCACTTT
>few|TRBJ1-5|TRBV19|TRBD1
CASSTTGGDQPQHF
TGTGCCAGTAGTACGACAGGGGGGGATCAGCCCCAGCATTTT
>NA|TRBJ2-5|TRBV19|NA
CASSIKETQYF
TGTGCCAGTAGTATCAAAGAGACCCAGTACTTC
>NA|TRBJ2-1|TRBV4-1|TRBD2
CASSQASGGWDEQFF
TGCGCCAGCAGCCAGGCTAGCGGGGGGTGGGATGAGCAGTTCTTC
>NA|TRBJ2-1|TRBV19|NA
CASSIERVSYNEQFF
TGTGCCAGTAGTATAGAGAGGGTCTCCTACAATGAGCAGTTCTTC
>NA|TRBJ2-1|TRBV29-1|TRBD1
CSLRTGAYNEQFF
TGCAGCCTCCGGACAGGGGCCTACAATGAGCAGTTCTTC
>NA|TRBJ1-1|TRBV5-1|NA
CASSLGGVEAFF
TGCGCCAGCAGCTTGGGGGGGGTTGAAGCTTTCTTT
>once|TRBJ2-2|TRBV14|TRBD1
CASSRQGWDTGELFF
TGTGCCAGCAGCCGACAGGGATGGGACACCGGGGAGCTGTTTTTT
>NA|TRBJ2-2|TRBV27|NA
CASSFGGNTGELFF
TGTGCCAGCAGTTTCGGGGGAAACACCGGGGAGCTGTTTTTT
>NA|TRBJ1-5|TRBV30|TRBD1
CAWSVQGTNQPQHF
TGTGCCTGGAGTGTACAGGGGACAAATCAGCCCCAGCATTTT
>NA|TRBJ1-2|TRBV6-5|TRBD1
CASSYRDRGLDGYTF
TGTGCCAGCAGTTACAGAGACAGGGGCCTAGATGGCTACACCTTC
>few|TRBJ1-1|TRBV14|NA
CASSHSYTEAFF
TGTGCCAGCAGCCATTCTTATACTGAAGCTTTCTTT
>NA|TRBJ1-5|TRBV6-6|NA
CASSWTAIGEQPQHF
TGTGCCAGCAGTTGGACAGCTATAGGGGAGCAGCCCCAGCATTTT
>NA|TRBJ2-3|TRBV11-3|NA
CASSPGASTDTQYF
TGTGCCAGCAGTCCGGGAGCTAGCACAGATACGCAGTATTTT
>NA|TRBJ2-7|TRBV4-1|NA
CASSQNSGNYEQYF
TGCGCCAGCAGCCAGAATAGCGGAAACTACGAGCAGTACTTC
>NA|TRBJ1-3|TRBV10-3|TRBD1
CAISSGQGAQGNTIYF
TGTGCCATCAGTTCCGGACAGGGGGCGCAAGGAAACACCATATATTTT
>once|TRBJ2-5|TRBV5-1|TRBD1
CASSFDRDRGQETQYF
TGCGCCAGCAGCTTCGACCGGGACAGGGGACAAGAGACCCAGTACTTC
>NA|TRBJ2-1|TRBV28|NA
CASSLAGEQFF
TGTGCCAGCAGTTTAGCGGGTGAGCAGTTCTTC
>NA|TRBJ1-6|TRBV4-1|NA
CASSQAPAGLISYNSPLHF
TGCGCCAGCAGCCAAGCCCCAGCGGGCTTGATCTCCTATAATTCACCCCTCCACTTT
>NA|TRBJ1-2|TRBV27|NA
CASSLYSGDYGYTF
TGTGCCAGCAGTTTATACAGTGGTGACTATGGCTACACCTTC
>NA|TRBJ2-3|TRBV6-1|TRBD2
CASSAPRGEGTDTQYF
TGTGCCAGCAGTGCCCCCCGGGGGGAAGGCACAGATACGCAGTATTTT
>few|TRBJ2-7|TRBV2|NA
CASKEGMAVYEQYF
TGTGCCAGCAAGGAGGGGATGGCAGTCTACGAGCAGTACTTC
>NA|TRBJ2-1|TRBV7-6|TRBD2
CASGTGRGDNEQFF
TGTGCCAGCGGCACCGGGAGGGGCGACAATGAGCAGTTCTTC
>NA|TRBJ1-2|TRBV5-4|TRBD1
CASSSRQGLYGYTF
TGTGCCAGCAGCTCCCGACAGGGACTCTATGGCTACACCTTC
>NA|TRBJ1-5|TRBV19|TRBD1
CASSPGQELNQPQHF
TGTGCCAGTAGCCCTGGACAGGAACTCAATCAGCCCCAGCATTTT
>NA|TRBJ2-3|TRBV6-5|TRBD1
CACSWTGDTDTQYF
TGTGCCTGCAGTTGGACAGGGGACACAGATACGCAGTATTTT
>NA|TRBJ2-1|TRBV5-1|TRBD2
CASSPGTSSYEQFF
TGCGCCAGCAGCCCCGGGACTAGCTCGTATGAGCAGTTCTTC
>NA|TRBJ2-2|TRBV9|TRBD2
CASSRPSGGQDTGELFF
TGTGCCAGCAGCCGACCCTCGGGGGGGCAGGACACCGGGGAGCTGTTTTTT
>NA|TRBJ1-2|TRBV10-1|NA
CASLGSIGTF
TGCGCCAGCTTGGGGAGTATAGGAACCTTC
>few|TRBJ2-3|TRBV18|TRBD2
CASSPPEAGVPTDTQYF
TGTGCCAGCTCACCACCGGAAGCGGGGGTCCCCACAGATACGCAGTATTTT
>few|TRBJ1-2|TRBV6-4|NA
CASSDGQGQPSYTF
TGTGCCAGCAGTGACGGGCAGGGGCAACCAAGCTACACCTTC
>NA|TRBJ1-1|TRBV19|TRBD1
CASKRQGDTEAFF
TGTGCCAGTAAAAGACAGGGAGACACTGAAGCTTTCTTT
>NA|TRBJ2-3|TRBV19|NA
CASSMRDTDTQYF
TGTGCCAGTAGTATGAGGGACACAGATACGCAGTATTTT
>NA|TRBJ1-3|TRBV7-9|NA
CSSSFSLLGNTIYF
TGTTCCAGCAGCTTTAGTCTTTTGGGAAACACCATATATTTT